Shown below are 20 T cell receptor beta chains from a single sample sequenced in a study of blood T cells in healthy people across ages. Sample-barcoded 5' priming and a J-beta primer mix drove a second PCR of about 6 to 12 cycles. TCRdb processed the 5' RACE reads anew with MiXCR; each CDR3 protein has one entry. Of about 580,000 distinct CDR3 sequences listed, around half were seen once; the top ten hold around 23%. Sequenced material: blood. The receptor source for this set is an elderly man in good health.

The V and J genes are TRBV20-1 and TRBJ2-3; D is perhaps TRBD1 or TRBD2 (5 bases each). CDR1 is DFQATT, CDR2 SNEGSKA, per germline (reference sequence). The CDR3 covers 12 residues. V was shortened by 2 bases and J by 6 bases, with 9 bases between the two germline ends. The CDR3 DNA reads TGCAGTGCTAGAAGGGGCGGGGATACGCAGTATTTT. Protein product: CSARRGGDTQYF.

This CDR3 reads CASSLEGGDNHYGYTF. CDR3 coding DNA: TGCGCCAGCAGCTTGGAGGGTGGGGACAACCACTATGGCTACACCTTC. The chain couples TRBV5-1 to TRBJ1-2; TRBD1 might be the D (6 bases). The germline V and J ends were trimmed by 0 bases and 3 bases, with 15 bases remaining between them. The CDR3 loop spans 16 amino acids. Germline CDR1 SGHRS, CDR2 YFSETQ.

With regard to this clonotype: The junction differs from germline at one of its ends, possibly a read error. The CDR3 here is CSAWTSGGYNEQSF. The CDR3 bases are TGCAGTGCTTGGACTAGCGGGGGATACAATGAGCAGTCCTTC. The chain combines TRBV20-1 with TRBJ2-1; TRBD2 matches 13 bases. Germline CDR1 DFQATT, CDR2 SNEGSKA (reference sequence). The CDR3 has 14 amino acids.

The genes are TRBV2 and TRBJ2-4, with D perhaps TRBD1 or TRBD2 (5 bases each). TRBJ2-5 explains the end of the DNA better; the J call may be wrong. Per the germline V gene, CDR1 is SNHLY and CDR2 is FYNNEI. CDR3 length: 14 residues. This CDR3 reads CASRERQGGETQYF. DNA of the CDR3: TGTGCCAGCAGGGAGCGGCAGGGTGGAGAGACCCAGTACTTC.

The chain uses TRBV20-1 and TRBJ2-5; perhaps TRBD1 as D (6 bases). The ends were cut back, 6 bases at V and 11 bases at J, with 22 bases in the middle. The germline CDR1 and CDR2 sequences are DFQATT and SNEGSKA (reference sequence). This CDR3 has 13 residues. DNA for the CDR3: TGCAGTGCCAGACGGGACAAGACCTACGGGCAGTACTTC. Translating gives CSARRDKTYGQYF.

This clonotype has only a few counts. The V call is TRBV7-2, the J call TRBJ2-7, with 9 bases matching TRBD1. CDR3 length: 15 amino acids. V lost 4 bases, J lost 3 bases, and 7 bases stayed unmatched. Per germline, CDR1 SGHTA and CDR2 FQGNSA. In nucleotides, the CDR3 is TGTGCCAGCAGCTCCTCCGGGACAGGGTTCTACGAGCAGTACTTC. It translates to CASSSSGTGFYEQYF.

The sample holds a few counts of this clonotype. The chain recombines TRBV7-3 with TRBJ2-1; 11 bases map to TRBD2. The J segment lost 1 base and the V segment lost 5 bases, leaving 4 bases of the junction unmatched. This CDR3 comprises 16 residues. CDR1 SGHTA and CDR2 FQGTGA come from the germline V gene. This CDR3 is CASSQTSGSSYNEQFF. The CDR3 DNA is TGTGCCAGCAGCCAAACTAGCGGGAGTTCCTACAATGAGCAGTTCTTC. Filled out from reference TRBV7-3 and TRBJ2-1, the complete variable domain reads GAGVSQTPSNKVTEKGKYVELRCDPISGHTALYWYRQSLGQGPEFLIYFQGTGAADDSGLPNDRFFAVRPEGSVSTLKIQRTERGDSAVYLCASSQTSGSSYNEQFFGPGTRLTVL.

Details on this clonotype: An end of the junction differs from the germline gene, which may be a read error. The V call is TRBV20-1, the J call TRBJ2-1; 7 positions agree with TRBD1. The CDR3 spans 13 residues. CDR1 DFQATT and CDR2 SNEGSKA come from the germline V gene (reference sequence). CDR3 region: CSGRGTANNEQFF. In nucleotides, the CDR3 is TGCAGTGGTAGAGGGACAGCAAACAATGAGCAGTTCTTC.

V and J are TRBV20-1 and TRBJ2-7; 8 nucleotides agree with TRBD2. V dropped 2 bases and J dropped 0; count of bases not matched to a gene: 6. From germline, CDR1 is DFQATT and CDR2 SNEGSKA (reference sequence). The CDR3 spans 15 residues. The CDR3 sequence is CSARLSGTSSYEQYF. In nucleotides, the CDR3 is TGCAGTGCTAGACTTAGCGGGACCAGCTCCTACGAGCAGTACTTC.

The CDR3 nucleotides are TGCAGTGCCAGCAGTATGGGGGCCACCGAAGCTTTCTTT. The encoded protein is CSASSMGATEAFF. V gene TRBV20-1 combines with J gene TRBJ1-1; a possible D gene is TRBD1 (6 bases). Germline CDR1 and CDR2: DFQATT and SNEGSKA (reference sequence). V lost 6 bases and J 8 bases, leaving 19 bases between the germline ends. The CDR3 extends over 13 amino acids.

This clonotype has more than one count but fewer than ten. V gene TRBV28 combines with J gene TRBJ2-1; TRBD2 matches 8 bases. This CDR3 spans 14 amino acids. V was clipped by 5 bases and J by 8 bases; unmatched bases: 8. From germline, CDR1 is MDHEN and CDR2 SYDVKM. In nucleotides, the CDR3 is TGTGCCAGCAGTCCGAGCGGGAGTAAGGATGAGCAGTTCTTC. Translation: CASSPSGSKDEQFF.

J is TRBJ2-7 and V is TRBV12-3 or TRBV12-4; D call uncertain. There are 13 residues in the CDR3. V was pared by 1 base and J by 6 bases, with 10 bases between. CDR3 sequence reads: CASSLGAGVEQYF. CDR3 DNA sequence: TGTGCCAGCAGTTTAGGGGCTGGGGTCGAGCAGTACTTC.

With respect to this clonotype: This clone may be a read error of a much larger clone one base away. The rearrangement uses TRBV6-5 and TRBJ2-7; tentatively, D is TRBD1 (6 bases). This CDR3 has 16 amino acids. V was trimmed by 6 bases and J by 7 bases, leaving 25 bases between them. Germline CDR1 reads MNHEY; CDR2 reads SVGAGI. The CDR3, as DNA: TGTGCCAGCAGGTCCTTAAAACAGGGAAATTACAATGAGCAGTACTTC. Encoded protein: CASRSLKQGNYNEQYF.

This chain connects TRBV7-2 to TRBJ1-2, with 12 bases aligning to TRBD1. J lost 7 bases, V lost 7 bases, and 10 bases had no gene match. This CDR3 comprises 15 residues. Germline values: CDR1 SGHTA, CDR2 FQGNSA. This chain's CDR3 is CASTFGGQGAFGYTF. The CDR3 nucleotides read TGTGCCAGCACCTTCGGGGGACAGGGGGCATTTGGCTACACCTTC. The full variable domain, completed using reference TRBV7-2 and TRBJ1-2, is GAGVSQSPSNKVTEKGKDVELRCDPISGHTALYWYRQSLGQGLEFLIYFQGNSAPDKSGLPSDRFSAERTGGSVSTLTIQRTQQEDSAVYLCASTFGGQGAFGYTFGSGTRLTVV.

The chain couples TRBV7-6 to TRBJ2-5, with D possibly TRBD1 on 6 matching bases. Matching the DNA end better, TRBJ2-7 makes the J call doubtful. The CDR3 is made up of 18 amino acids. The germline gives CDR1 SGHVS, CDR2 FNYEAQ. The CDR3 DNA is TGTGCCAGCAGCTTGGGGGCCTTCTCTGGGCCAGTACTCTACGAGCAGTACTTC. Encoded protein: CASSLGAFSGPVLYEQYF.

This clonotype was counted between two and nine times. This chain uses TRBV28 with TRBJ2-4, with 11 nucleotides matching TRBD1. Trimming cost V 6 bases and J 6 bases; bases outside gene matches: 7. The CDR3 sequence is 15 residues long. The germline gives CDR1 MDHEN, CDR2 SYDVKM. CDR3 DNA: TGTGCCAGCAGCCCAACGGGACAGGGGGGAAACATTCAGTACTTC. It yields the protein CASSPTGQGGNIQYF.

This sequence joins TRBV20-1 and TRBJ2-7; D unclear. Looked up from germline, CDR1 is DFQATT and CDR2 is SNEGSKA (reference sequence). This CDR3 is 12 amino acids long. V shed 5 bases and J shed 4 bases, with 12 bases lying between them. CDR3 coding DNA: TGCAGTGCTGCGAGGACCGCATACGAGCAGTACTTC. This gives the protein CSAARTAYEQYF.

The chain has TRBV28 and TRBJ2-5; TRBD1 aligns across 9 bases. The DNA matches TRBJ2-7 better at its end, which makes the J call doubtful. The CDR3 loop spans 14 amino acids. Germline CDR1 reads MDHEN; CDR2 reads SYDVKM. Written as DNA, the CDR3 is TGTGCCAGCACTCCCCCTGGGACAGGGCACGAGCAGTACTTC. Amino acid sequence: CASTPPGTGHEQYF.

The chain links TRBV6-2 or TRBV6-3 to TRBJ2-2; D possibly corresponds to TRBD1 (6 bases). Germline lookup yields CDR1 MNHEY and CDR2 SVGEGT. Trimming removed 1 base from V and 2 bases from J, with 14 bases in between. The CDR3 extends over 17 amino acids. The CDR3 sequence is CASSYFFGTHNTGELFF. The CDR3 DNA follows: TGTGCCAGCAGTTACTTCTTCGGGACACACAACACCGGGGAGCTGTTTTTT.

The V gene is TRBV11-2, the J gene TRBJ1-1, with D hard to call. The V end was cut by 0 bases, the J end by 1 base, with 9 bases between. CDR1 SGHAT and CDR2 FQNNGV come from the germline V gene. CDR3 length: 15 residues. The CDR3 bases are TGTGCCAGCAGCTTAGATACAGTCAGGAACACTGAAGCTTTCTTT. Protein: CASSLDTVRNTEAFF.